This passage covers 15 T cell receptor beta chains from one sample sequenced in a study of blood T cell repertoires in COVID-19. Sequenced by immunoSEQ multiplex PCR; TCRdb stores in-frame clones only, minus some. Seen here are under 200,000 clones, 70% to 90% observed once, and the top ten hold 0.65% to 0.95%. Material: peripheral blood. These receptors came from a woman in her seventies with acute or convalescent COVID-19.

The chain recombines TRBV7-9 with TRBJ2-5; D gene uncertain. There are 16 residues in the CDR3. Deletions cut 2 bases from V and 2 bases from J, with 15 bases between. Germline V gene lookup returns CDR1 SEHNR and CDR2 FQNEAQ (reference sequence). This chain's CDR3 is CASSLRGSGAQETQYF. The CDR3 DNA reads TGTGCCAGCAGCTTACGTGGCAGTGGAGCACAAGAGACCCAGTACTTC. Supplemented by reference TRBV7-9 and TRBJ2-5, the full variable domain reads DTGVSQNPRHKITKRGQNVTFRCDPISEHNRLYWYRQTLGQGPEFLTYFQNEAQLEKSRLLSDRFSAERPKGSFSTLEIQRTEQGDSAMYLCASSLRGSGAQETQYFGPGTRLLVL.

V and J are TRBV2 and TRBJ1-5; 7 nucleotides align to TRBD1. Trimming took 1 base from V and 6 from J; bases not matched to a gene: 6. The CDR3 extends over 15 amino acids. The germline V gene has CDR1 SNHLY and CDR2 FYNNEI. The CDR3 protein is CASSEGGGSGQPQHF. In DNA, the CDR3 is TGTGCCAGCAGTGAAGGAGGGGGCAGCGGTCAGCCCCAGCATTTT.

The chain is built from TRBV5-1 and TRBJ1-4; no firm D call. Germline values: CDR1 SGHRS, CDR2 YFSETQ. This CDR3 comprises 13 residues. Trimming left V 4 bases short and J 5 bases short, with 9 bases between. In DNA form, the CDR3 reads TGCGCCAGCAGCCGTGGAGGAAATGAAAAACTGTTTTTT. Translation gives CASSRGGNEKLFF.

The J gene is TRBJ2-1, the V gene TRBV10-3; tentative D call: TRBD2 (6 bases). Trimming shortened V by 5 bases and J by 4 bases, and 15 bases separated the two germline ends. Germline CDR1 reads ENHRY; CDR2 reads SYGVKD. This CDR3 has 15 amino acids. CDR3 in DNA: TGTGCCATCAGTCAGGACCCCGGGGGTTACAATGAGCAGTTCTTC. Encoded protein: CAISQDPGGYNEQFF.

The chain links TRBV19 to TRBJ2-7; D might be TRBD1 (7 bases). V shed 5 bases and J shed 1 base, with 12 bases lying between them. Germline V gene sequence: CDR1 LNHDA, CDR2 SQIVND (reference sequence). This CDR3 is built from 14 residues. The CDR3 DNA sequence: TGTGCCAGTAGTCCCCAGGGGGGTTCCTACGAGCAGTACTTC. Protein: CASSPQGGSYEQYF. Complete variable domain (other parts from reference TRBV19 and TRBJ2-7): DGGITQSPKYLFRKEGQNVTLSCEQNLNHDAMYWYRQDPGQGLRLIYYSQIVNDFQKGDIAEGYSVSREKKESFPLTVTSAQKNPTAFYLCASSPQGGSYEQYFGPGTRLTVT.

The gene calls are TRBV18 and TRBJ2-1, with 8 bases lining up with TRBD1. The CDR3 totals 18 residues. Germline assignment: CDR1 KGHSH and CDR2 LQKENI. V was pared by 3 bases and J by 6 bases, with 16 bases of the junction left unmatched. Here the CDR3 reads CASSPLTSTGARSNEQFF. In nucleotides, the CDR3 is TGTGCCAGCTCACCCCTCACATCGACAGGGGCACGATCCAATGAGCAGTTCTTC.

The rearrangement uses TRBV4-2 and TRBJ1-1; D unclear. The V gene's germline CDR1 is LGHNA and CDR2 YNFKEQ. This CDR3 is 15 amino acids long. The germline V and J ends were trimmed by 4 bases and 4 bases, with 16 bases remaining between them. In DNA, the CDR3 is TGTGCCAGCAGCCCCCCTGGACTAGACCTCACTGAAGCTTTCTTT. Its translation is CASSPPGLDLTEAFF.

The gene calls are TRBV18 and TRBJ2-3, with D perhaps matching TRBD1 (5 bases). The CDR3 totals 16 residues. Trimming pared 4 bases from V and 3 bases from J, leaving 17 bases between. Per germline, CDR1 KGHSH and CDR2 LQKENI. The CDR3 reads CASSLIPRGATDTQYF. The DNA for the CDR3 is TGTGCCAGCTCACTAATACCCCGTGGGGCGACAGATACGCAGTATTTT.

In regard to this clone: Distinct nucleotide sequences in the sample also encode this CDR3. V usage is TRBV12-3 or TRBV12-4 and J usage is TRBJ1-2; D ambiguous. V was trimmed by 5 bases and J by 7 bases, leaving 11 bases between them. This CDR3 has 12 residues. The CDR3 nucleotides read TGTGCCAGCAGTCCCCCGGGGTCTGGCTACACCTTC. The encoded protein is CASSPPGSGYTF.

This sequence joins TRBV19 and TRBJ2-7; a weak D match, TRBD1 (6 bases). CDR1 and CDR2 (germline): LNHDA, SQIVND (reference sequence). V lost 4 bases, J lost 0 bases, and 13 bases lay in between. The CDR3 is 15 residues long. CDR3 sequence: CASSTGRDTSYEQYF. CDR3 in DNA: TGTGCCAGTAGTACGGGCCGGGACACCTCCTACGAGCAGTACTTC. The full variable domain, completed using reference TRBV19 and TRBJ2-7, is DGGITQSPKYLFRKEGQNVTLSCEQNLNHDAMYWYRQDPGQGLRLIYYSQIVNDFQKGDIAEGYSVSREKKESFPLTVTSAQKNPTAFYLCASSTGRDTSYEQYFGPGTRLTVT.

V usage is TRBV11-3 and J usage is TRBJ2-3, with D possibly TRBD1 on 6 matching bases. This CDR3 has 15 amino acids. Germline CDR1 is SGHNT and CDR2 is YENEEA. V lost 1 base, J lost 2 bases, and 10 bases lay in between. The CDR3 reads CASSLGTEFTDTQYF. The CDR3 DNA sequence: TGTGCCAGCAGCTTAGGGACAGAATTCACAGATACGCAGTATTTT.

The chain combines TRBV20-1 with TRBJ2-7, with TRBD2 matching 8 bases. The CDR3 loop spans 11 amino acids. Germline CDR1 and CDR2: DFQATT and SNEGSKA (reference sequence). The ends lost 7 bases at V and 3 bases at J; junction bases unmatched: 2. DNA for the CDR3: TGCAGTGGAGCGGGGGTCTACGAGCAGTACTTC. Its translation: CSGAGVYEQYF.

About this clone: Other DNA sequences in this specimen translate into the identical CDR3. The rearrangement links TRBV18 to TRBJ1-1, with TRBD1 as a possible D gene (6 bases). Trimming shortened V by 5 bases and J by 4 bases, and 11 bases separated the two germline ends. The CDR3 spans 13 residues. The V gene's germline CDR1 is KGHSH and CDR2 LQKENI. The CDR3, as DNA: TGTGCCAGCTCATTACAGGGTGGCACTGAAGCTTTCTTT. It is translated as CASSLQGGTEAFF.

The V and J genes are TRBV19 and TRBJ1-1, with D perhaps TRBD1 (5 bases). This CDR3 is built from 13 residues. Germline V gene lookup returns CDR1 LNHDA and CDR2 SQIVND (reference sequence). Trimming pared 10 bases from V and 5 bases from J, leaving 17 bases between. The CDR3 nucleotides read TGTGCCACCGGAGGGGTGGCGGGGACTGAAGCTTTCTTT. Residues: CATGGVAGTEAFF. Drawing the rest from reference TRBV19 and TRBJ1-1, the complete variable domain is DGGITQSPKYLFRKEGQNVTLSCEQNLNHDAMYWYRQDPGQGLRLIYYSQIVNDFQKGDIAEGYSVSREKKESFPLTVTSAQKNPTAFYLCATGGVAGTEAFFGQGTRLTVV.

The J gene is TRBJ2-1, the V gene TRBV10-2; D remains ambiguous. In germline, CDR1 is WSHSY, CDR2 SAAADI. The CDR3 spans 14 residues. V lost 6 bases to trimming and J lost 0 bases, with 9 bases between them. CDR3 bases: TGCGCCAGCAGCGGAGTCAGCTCCTACAATGAGCAGTTCTTC. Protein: CASSGVSSYNEQFF.